This TCR beta chain was found in a study of CD8 T cells in ankylosing spondylitis. General study results and limits: Earlier authors reported some of these motif variants in reactive arthritis synovial fluid and blood. One TCR beta motif, made up of several highly homologous variants, appeared characteristic of ankylosing spondylitis blood. As reported, disease-linked clones showed significant enrichment in matched ankylosing spondylitis synovial fluid. In peripheral blood, disease-linked CD8+ clones occurred at relatively low frequencies.

This clonotype appeared a few times. The antigen remains unidentified. Trimming took 0 bases from V and 3 from J, leaving 12 bases between them. This CDR3 is built from 16 residues. The germline V gene encodes CDR1 LGHNA and CDR2 YNFKEQ. It was by quantitative 5'-RACE with molecular barcodes that TCR beta libraries were made. Each CDR3 protein is one row after TCRdb ran MiXCR on the 5' RACE reads. This table has about 450,000 distinct CDR3 sequences, approximately 26% appearing once. The chain combines TRBV4-2 with TRBJ2-1; maybe TRBD1 (6 bases). The sequence came from a male donor with ankylosing spondylitis. The sequenced material came from blood, either unsorted or a sorted T cell fraction (not recorded which). CDR3 loop: CASSQDQDRYYNEQFF. The CDR3 DNA is TGTGCCAGCAGCCAAGATCAGGACAGATACTACAATGAGCAGTTCTTC.